Listed here are 21 T cell receptor beta chains from one sample, sequenced in a study of CD8+CD57+ T cells in acquired aplastic anemia (dated by TCRdb to the late 2010s). Flow cytometry had shown CD8+CD57+ cell expansion in the patients selected for sequencing. The instrument given in TCRdb is Illumina HiSeq 2000. Genomic DNA was used as template for profiling of TCR beta VDJ combinations and CDR3 sequences. TCRdb itself trimmed the public reads at Q25 with fastp, ran MiXCR and retained productive beta chains. Here each entry gathers all rows of one CDR3 protein and keeps the most common genes and DNA. Counted in this sample were around 180,000 distinct CDR3 sequences; about half of them appeared once. The ten largest clones add up to more than 1.5% of the sample. What was sequenced was sorted CD4+, CD8+, or CD8+CD57+ T cells (not recorded which) from PBMCs. Source of these receptors: a human donor with aplastic anemia.

Ten or more counts support this clonotype. The rearrangement links TRBV6-1 to TRBJ2-3; D might be TRBD2 (6 bases). V was cut by 0 bases and J by 3 bases, with 16 bases left in between. The CDR3 is 17 amino acids. In germline, CDR1 is MNHNS, CDR2 SASEGT. This chain's CDR3 is CASSEAGSGMGTDTQYF. The DNA of the CDR3 is TGTGCCAGCAGTGAAGCAGGTAGCGGTATGGGTACAGATACGCAGTATTTT.

This clonotype occurred a few times. The chain is built from TRBV3-1 and TRBJ1-1; 7 bases align to TRBD1. CDR3 length equals 13 residues. CDR1 LGHDT and CDR2 YNNKEL come from the germline V gene (reference sequence). With 3 bases clipped from V and 4 bases from J, the junction kept 2 bases outside the gene matches. DNA of the CDR3: TGTGCCAGCAGCCATACAGGGGCCACTGAAGCTTTCTTT. This translates into CASSHTGATEAFF.

The chain is built from TRBV5-1 and TRBJ2-1; the match to TRBD1 covers 9 bases. From germline, CDR1 is SGHRS and CDR2 YFSETQ. Trimming cost V 4 bases and J 8 bases; bases outside gene matches: 7. The CDR3 totals 14 residues. This chain's CDR3 is CASSRLGTGYEQFF. CDR3 DNA sequence: TGCGCCAGCAGCCGCTTAGGGACAGGGTATGAGCAGTTCTTC. The variable domain in full, with the rest retrieved from reference TRBV5-1 and TRBJ2-1, is KAGVTQTPRYLIKTRGQQVTLSCSPISGHRSVSWYQQTPGQGLQFLFEYFSETQRNKGNFPGRFSGRQFSNSRSEMNVSTLELGDSALYLCASSRLGTGYEQFFGPGTRLTVL.

The sample holds many counts of this clonotype. The chain uses TRBV4-2 and TRBJ2-1; D may be TRBD1 or TRBD2 (5 bases each). Trimming took off 4 bases at V and 1 base at J, with 11 bases between the two ends. The CDR3 spans 15 residues. CDR1 and CDR2 from the germline V gene are LGHNA and YNFKEQ. DNA of the CDR3: TGTGCCAGCAGCCGGGACCTGGGATCCTACAATGAGCAGTTCTTC. Translating gives CASSRDLGSYNEQFF.

This clonotype was observed many times. V is TRBV5-4 and J is TRBJ2-7; the D gene could be TRBD1 or TRBD2 (5 bases each). V lost 0 bases, J lost 1 base, and 17 bases lay in between. This CDR3 is 17 amino acids long. The germline V gene has CDR1 SGHNT and CDR2 YYREEE (reference sequence). CDR3 amino acids: CASSLERSGAASYEQYF. The CDR3 nucleotides read TGTGCCAGCAGCTTGGAGCGATCCGGGGCCGCTTCCTACGAGCAGTACTTC.

V and J are TRBV2 and TRBJ1-3; D perhaps matches TRBD1 (5 bases). The CDR3 has 15 amino acids. The ends were cut back, 5 bases at V and 3 bases at J, with 14 bases in the middle. Looked up from germline, CDR1 is SNHLY and CDR2 is FYNNEI. For the CDR3, the DNA is TGTGCCAGCAGTCCCCGGGACGACAATGGAAACACCATATATTTT. Translated: CASSPRDDNGNTIYF.

The V gene is TRBV2, the J gene TRBJ1-2; D perhaps matches TRBD1 (5 bases). The CDR3 totals 13 residues. Germline loops: CDR1 SNHLY, CDR2 FYNNEI. Trimming stripped 7 bases from V and 4 bases from J, with 13 bases between. CDR3 amino acids: CASTSDGGYGYTF. The CDR3 region has the DNA TGTGCCAGCACTTCGGACGGGGGCTATGGCTACACCTTC.

Sample share makes this clonotype medium-sized. The chain links TRBV7-2 to TRBJ1-6, with D hard to call. This CDR3 region has 12 residues. The germline V gene encodes CDR1 SGHTA and CDR2 FQGNSA. V dropped 1 base and J dropped 13 bases, with 8 bases sitting between them. The CDR3 here is CASSLGTVPLHF. The CDR3 nucleotides read TGTGCCAGCAGCTTAGGTACGGTCCCCCTCCACTTT.

V gene TRBV29-1 combines with J gene TRBJ1-2; 7 bases are a match to TRBD1. The length of the CDR3 is 13 residues. V was clipped by 2 bases and J by 5 bases; unmatched bases: 5. Germline loops: CDR1 SQVTM, CDR2 ANQGSEA. CDR3 in amino acids: CSVEQGEAYGYTF. CDR3 bases: TGCAGCGTTGAACAGGGGGAGGCATATGGCTACACCTTC.

This clonotype showed up many times. The V gene is TRBV19, the J gene TRBJ1-5; 7 bases are shared with TRBD1. The V gene end was trimmed by 7 bases and the J gene end by 2 bases; junction bases not matched to a gene: 11. Germline CDR1 is LNHDA and CDR2 is SQIVND (reference sequence). The CDR3 contains 16 residues. In DNA form, the CDR3 reads TGTGCCAGTACCCTCACAGGGGTATTCGGCAATCAGCCCCAGCATTTT. This codes for CASTLTGVFGNQPQHF.

The chain couples TRBV7-2 to TRBJ1-6, with D uncertain. The CDR3 is 12 residues long. The germline CDR1 and CDR2 sequences are SGHTA and FQGNSA. Trimming left V 5 bases short and J 8 bases short, with 7 bases between. As DNA, the CDR3 is TGTGCCAGCAGCACTCATTATTCACCCCTCCACTTT. It yields the protein CASSTHYSPLHF.

The chain carries TRBV7-8 and TRBJ2-1; 9 bases match TRBD2. In germline, CDR1 is SGHVS, CDR2 FQNEAQ. CDR3 length equals 16 residues. Trimming took 3 bases from V and 4 from J; bases not matched to a gene: 7. The CDR3 coding sequence is TGTGCCAGCAGCTTCCTTAGCGGGGGAGCGTACAATGAGCAGTTCTTC. It specifies CASSFLSGGAYNEQFF.

This clonotype was picked up many times. This chain connects TRBV19 to TRBJ1-6; D unclear. Trimming took off 5 bases at V and 7 bases at J, with 9 bases between the two ends. Germline values: CDR1 LNHDA, CDR2 SQIVND (reference sequence). The CDR3 is 13 amino acids. The CDR3 region is CASSYTENSPLHF. CDR3 bases: TGTGCCAGTAGTTATACAGAAAATTCACCCCTCCACTTT.

The table lists this clonotype with many counts. This chain uses TRBV5-5 with TRBJ1-1, with D hard to call. This CDR3 is built from 13 residues. The germline V and J ends were trimmed by 5 bases and 1 base, with 9 bases remaining between them. CDR1 is SGHKS, CDR2 YYEKEE, per germline (reference sequence). CDR3 DNA sequence: TGTGCCAGCAGGTCATTGCGGAACACTGAAGCTTTCTTT. It is translated as CASRSLRNTEAFF.

To note about this clonotype: Relative to the germline gene, one junction end is altered; a read error may explain this. This rearrangement joins TRBV3-1 to TRBJ1-1, with D uncertain. The CDR3 covers 14 residues. The germline CDR1 and CDR2 sequences are LGHDT and YNNKEL (reference sequence). CDR3 region: CAGSQDTAGRGTFF. The CDR3 nucleotides read TGTGCCGGCAGCCAAGATACGGCTGGAAGAGGAACTTTCTTT.

This clonotype occurred many times. The chain carries TRBV5-1 and TRBJ1-1, with D possibly TRBD1 on 6 matching bases. This CDR3 is 13 amino acids long. Trimming pared 4 bases from V and 5 bases from J, leaving 12 bases between. Germline V lookup: CDR1 SGHRS, CDR2 YFSETQ. CDR3 DNA sequence: TGCGCCAGCAGCGCCGGGACAAAAACTGAAGCTTTCTTT. Residues: CASSAGTKTEAFF.

The chain has TRBV29-1 and TRBJ2-1, with D maybe TRBD2 (5 bases). From germline, CDR1 is SQVTM and CDR2 ANQGSEA. V was pared by 7 bases and J by 8 bases, with 15 bases between. The CDR3 totals 12 residues. The CDR3 region has the DNA TGCAGCGGGGCGGGTGTCGGGTATGAGCAGTTCTTC. Amino acids: CSGAGVGYEQFF.

At least ten counts were recorded for this clonotype. The chain couples TRBV5-1 to TRBJ2-5; no definite D call. The CDR3 is made up of 11 amino acids. Germline CDR1 and CDR2: SGHRS and YFSETQ. The V end lost 4 bases, the J end lost 1 base, and 2 bases lay between the germline ends. The CDR3 nucleotides are TGCGCCAGCAGCCTCCAAGAGACCCAGTACTTC. This gives the protein CASSLQETQYF.

This clonotype occurred once. Written as DNA, the CDR3 is TGTGCCAGCAGTTACTCGGGGATTAATAATTCACCCCTCCACTTT. This sequence encodes CASSYSGINNSPLHF. The V gene is TRBV2, the J gene TRBJ1-6; unclear D gene. Germline V lookup: CDR1 SNHLY, CDR2 FYNNEI. The CDR3 contains 15 residues. Trimming shortened V by 5 bases and J by 5 bases, and 13 bases separated the two germline ends.

This clonotype was picked up a small number of times. The chain carries TRBV28 and TRBJ1-2; maybe TRBD1 (5 bases). V gave up 3 bases and J gave up 8 bases, with 13 bases separating them. Germline V gene lookup returns CDR1 MDHEN and CDR2 SYDVKM. The CDR3 has 13 residues. The CDR3 nucleotides are TGTGCCAGCAGTTTCGGGGGAAGGGGAGGCTACACCTTC. It translates to CASSFGGRGGYTF.

This clonotype was detected ten times or more. This sequence joins TRBV20-1 and TRBJ1-5; D is undetermined. From germline, CDR1 is DFQATT and CDR2 SNEGSKA (reference sequence). CDR3 length: 14 residues. V lost 2 bases and J 2 bases, leaving 10 bases between the germline ends. CDR3 region: CSARPGNGNQPQHF. The CDR3 DNA reads TGCAGTGCTAGACCCGGGAATGGCAATCAGCCCCAGCATTTT.